Listed here are 24 T cell receptor beta chains from one sample, sequenced in a study of blood T cell repertoires in COVID-19. The method was immunoSEQ multiplex PCR; TCRdb's version includes in-frame clones alone and lacks a portion of them. This sample has 250,000 to 350,000 clones, with less than 85% found just once. What was sequenced was PBMCs or T cells enriched from blood (not recorded which). These receptors came from a woman aged 50 to 65 who had recovered from COVID-19.

V gene TRBV7-9 combines with J gene TRBJ2-1, with TRBD1 as a possible D gene (6 bases). This CDR3 region has 17 residues. Looked up from germline, CDR1 is SEHNR and CDR2 is FQNEAQ (reference sequence). The V end lost 5 bases, the J end lost 4 bases, and 21 bases lay between the germline ends. For the CDR3, the DNA is TGTGCCAGCAGCCTCCCGTTGAGACAGGCCGTTTACAATGAGCAGTTCTTC. Residues: CASSLPLRQAVYNEQFF.

The chain carries TRBV5-1 and TRBJ2-5; D is uncertain. V was cut by 2 bases and J by 2 bases, with 7 bases left in between. The CDR3 loop spans 13 amino acids. Germline CDR1 SGHRS, CDR2 YFSETQ. CDR3 sequence reads: CASSFLTQETQYF. The CDR3 nucleotides read TGCGCCAGCAGCTTCCTGACACAAGAGACCCAGTACTTC.

The V call is TRBV11-2, the J call TRBJ1-4; the D gene is possibly TRBD1 (5 bases). The ends were cut back, 5 bases at V and 0 bases at J, with 13 bases in the middle. The CDR3 runs to 16 residues. The V gene's germline CDR1 is SGHAT and CDR2 FQNNGV. This chain's CDR3 is CASSNRGGTTNEKLFF. In nucleotides, the CDR3 is TGTGCCAGCAGCAACCGGGGGGGGACAACTAATGAAAAACTGTTTTTT.

V usage is TRBV6-5 and J usage is TRBJ1-2; D not resolved. V lost 5 bases and J 3 bases, leaving 13 bases between the germline ends. CDR1 is MNHEY and CDR2 is SVGAGI in the germline V gene. The CDR3 covers 14 residues. The CDR3 protein is CASSTAGVDYGYTF. The CDR3 coding sequence is TGTGCCAGCAGTACGGCCGGGGTTGACTATGGCTACACCTTC.

The rearrangement links TRBV30 to TRBJ1-2; possibly TRBD1 for D (6 bases). Trimming removed 0 bases from V and 2 bases from J, with 10 bases in between. The CDR3 covers 14 residues. Germline assignment: CDR1 GTSNPN and CDR2 SVGIG (reference sequence). The CDR3 loop reads CAWSVLRGNYGYTF. The DNA for the CDR3 is TGTGCCTGGAGTGTACTTAGGGGGAACTATGGCTACACCTTC.

This rearrangement joins TRBV11-2 to TRBJ2-1; 10 bases are shared with TRBD2. Losses at the gene ends were 0 bases for V and 13 bases for J; bases not matched to a gene: 3. Germline V gene sequence: CDR1 SGHAT, CDR2 FQNNGV. CDR3 length: 13 residues. The CDR3 region is CASSLDSGRYQFF. In DNA, the CDR3 is TGTGCCAGCAGCTTAGATAGCGGGAGGTATCAGTTCTTC.

This clone was observed once. One end of the junction is discordant with germline, which a read error may explain. The J gene is TRBJ1-1, the V gene TRBV2; D not certain. The CDR3 is 14 amino acids. Germline loops: CDR1 SNHLY, CDR2 FYNNEI. CDR3 in amino acids: CASREGPKATEAFF. The CDR3 bases are TGTGCCAGCAGGGAAGGTCCCAAAGCCACTGAAGCTTTCTTT.

V is TRBV20-1 and J is TRBJ1-6; a possible D gene is TRBD1 (5 bases). Germline V gene lookup returns CDR1 DFQATT and CDR2 SNEGSKA (reference sequence). With 4 bases removed from V and 7 bases from J, the gap between germline ends came to 5 bases. CDR3 size: 11 residues. The CDR3 sequence: CSATGNSPLHF. As DNA, the CDR3 is TGCAGTGCTACAGGGAATTCACCCCTCCACTTT.

This clone has a single count. The chain joins TRBV6-5 to TRBJ1-6; the D gene is possibly TRBD1 (5 bases). This CDR3 has 15 amino acids. Germline CDR1 reads MNHEY; CDR2 reads SVGAGI. V lost 0 bases and J lost 14, with 17 bases in between. DNA for the CDR3: TGTGCCAGCAGTTACTCGATATATCGGGGGATCGCCCTCCACTTT. Protein product: CASSYSIYRGIALHF.

This clone was observed a handful of times. The rearrangement uses TRBV19 and TRBJ1-2; 8 bases are a match to TRBD1. The J segment lost 8 bases and the V segment lost 6 bases, leaving 8 bases of the junction unmatched. CDR1 is LNHDA, CDR2 SQIVND, per germline (reference sequence). The CDR3 is 13 residues long. CDR3 sequence: CASRPGQGQGYTF. The CDR3 DNA is TGTGCCAGTAGGCCTGGACAGGGTCAAGGCTACACCTTC.

V usage is TRBV6-5 and J usage is TRBJ2-1; 8 nucleotides align to TRBD2. CDR1 is MNHEY and CDR2 is SVGAGI in the germline V gene. V lost 6 bases to trimming and J lost 7 bases; unmatched junction nucleotides: 8. The CDR3 runs to 14 residues. CDR3 in amino acids: CASRRSGGENEQFF. CDR3 coding DNA: TGTGCCAGCAGGAGATCGGGGGGGGAGAATGAGCAGTTCTTC.

The rearrangement uses TRBV7-8 and TRBJ2-5; perhaps TRBD1 as D (6 bases). Germline loops: CDR1 SGHVS, CDR2 FQNEAQ. This CDR3 region has 13 residues. V lost 5 bases, J lost 5 bases, and 12 bases lay in between. This CDR3 is CASSRDTLETQYF. CDR3 nucleotides: TGTGCCAGCAGCCGGGACACTTTGGAGACCCAGTACTTC.

This chain links TRBV27 with TRBJ1-1; TRBD1 is a possible D gene (5 bases). This CDR3 region has 14 residues. CDR1 MNHEY and CDR2 SMNVEV come from the germline V gene (reference sequence). Trimming shortened V by 2 bases and J by 7 bases, and 14 bases separated the two germline ends. Written as DNA, the CDR3 is TGTGCCAGCAGTTTAATGCGGGGGACGGTTGAAGCTTTCTTT. Protein sequence: CASSLMRGTVEAFF.

This chain connects TRBV5-6 to TRBJ2-4, with 8 bases that match TRBD2. This CDR3 comprises 14 residues. J was trimmed by 8 bases and V by 6 bases; bases with no gene match: 10. CDR1 SGHDT and CDR2 YYEEEE come from the germline V gene. The CDR3 here is CASMGGLEGYIQYF. CDR3 DNA sequence: TGTGCCAGCATGGGGGGACTAGAAGGGTACATTCAGTACTTC.

This chain joins TRBV3-1 (or the pseudogene TRBV3-2) and TRBJ1-1; 7 bases are a match to TRBD1. CDR3 length: 13 amino acids. Germline trimming cut 10 bases from V and 8 bases from J; bases unmatched to any gene: 13. Per germline, CDR1 LGHDT and CDR2 YNNKEL (reference sequence). The CDR3 nucleotides read TGTGCCACCCGACAGGGCGCCAATTTAGAAGCTTTCTTT. Protein product: CATRQGANLEAFF.

DNA of the CDR3: TGTGCCAGCAACCCGGGGGGGCACTCCTACGAGCAGTACTTC. It is translated as CASNPGGHSYEQYF. The rearrangement joins TRBV5-5 to TRBJ2-7; TRBD2 matches at 8 bases. This CDR3 has 14 residues. From germline, CDR1 is SGHKS and CDR2 YYEKEE (reference sequence). The V gene end was trimmed by 6 bases and the J gene end by 0 bases; junction bases not matched to a gene: 5.

This chain joins TRBV12-5 and TRBJ1-3, with 9 bases identical to TRBD1. V shed 9 bases and J 2 bases; nucleotides not matched to a gene: 8. Germline CDR1 and CDR2: LGHNT and FRNRAP. CDR3 length equals 15 residues. In DNA, the CDR3 is TGTGCTAGCGAGAAACAGGGGGCGGCTGGAAACACCATATATTTT. Its translation: CASEKQGAAGNTIYF.

The V call is TRBV6-6, the J call TRBJ1-2; 8 nucleotides match TRBD1. This CDR3 spans 14 amino acids. The V and J ends lost 6 bases and 8 bases, in that order; junction bases with no gene match: 11. Germline V gene sequence: CDR1 MNHNY, CDR2 SVGAGI (reference sequence). CDR3 nucleotides: TGTGCCAGCAGCCCGGGACAGGCGACGGGAGGCTACACCTTC. It is translated as CASSPGQATGGYTF.

This clone turned up a few times. V is TRBV4-1 and J is TRBJ1-1, with a possible D match to TRBD1 (6 bases). Trimming shortened V by 1 base and J by 7 bases, and 16 bases separated the two germline ends. This CDR3 has 15 residues. Germline loops: CDR1 MGHRA, CDR2 YSYEKL. CDR3 loop: CASSQGFRGAYEAFF. The CDR3 DNA reads as TGCGCCAGCAGCCAAGGATTCCGGGGGGCTTATGAAGCTTTCTTT.

V is TRBV5-4 and J is TRBJ2-3; TRBD2 agrees at 9 bases. Unmatched junction bases numbered 6, after V lost 0 bases and J lost 4 bases. This CDR3 is built from 16 residues. Germline CDR1 and CDR2: SGHNT and YYREEE (reference sequence). Written as DNA, the CDR3 is TGTGCCAGCAGCTTGGTTGGTAGCGGGAGAGCAGATACGCAGTATTTT. It encodes CASSLVGSGRADTQYF. The full variable domain, its missing parts supplied by reference TRBV5-4 and TRBJ2-3, is ETGVTQSPTHLIKTRGQQVTLRCSSQSGHNTVSWYQQALGQGPQFIFQYYREEENGRGNFPPRFSGLQFPNYSSELNVNALELDDSALYLCASSLVGSGRADTQYFGPGTRLTVL.

DNA for the CDR3: TGTGCCAGCTCACCTATAGCGGGGGGCCGAGGCAAAAACATTCAGTACTTC. Protein product: CASSPIAGGRGKNIQYF. The chain uses TRBV18 and TRBJ2-4; 10 positions agree with TRBD2. The germline V gene encodes CDR1 KGHSH and CDR2 LQKENI. CDR3 size: 17 residues. Trimming at V came to 3 bases and at J to 3 bases, leaving 8 bases not matched to a gene.

This chain joins TRBV5-1 and TRBJ2-6; no clear D. Trimming left V 4 bases short and J 0 bases short, with 8 bases between. The CDR3 loop spans 15 amino acids. Germline values: CDR1 SGHRS, CDR2 YFSETQ. For the CDR3, the DNA is TGCGCCAGCAGCCCGAGGATCTCTGGGGCCAACGTCCTGACTTTC. Its protein is CASSPRISGANVLTF.

The rearrangement joins TRBV5-1 to TRBJ2-6; D may be TRBD1 (6 bases). Per germline, CDR1 SGHRS and CDR2 YFSETQ. The CDR3 spans 17 residues. The V and J ends lost 2 bases and 1 base respectively, with 13 bases between them. The CDR3 region is CASSFTGQGSGANVLTF. DNA for the CDR3: TGCGCCAGCAGCTTTACAGGGCAGGGATCTGGGGCCAACGTCCTGACTTTC.

For the CDR3, the DNA is TGTGCCAGCAGCCAAAGAGCGGATAGCTCCTACAATGAGCAGTTCTTC. It specifies CASSQRADSSYNEQFF. The chain uses TRBV5-8 and TRBJ2-1, with D maybe TRBD2 (5 bases). V was pared by 4 bases and J by 0 bases, with 14 bases between. The CDR3 is 16 amino acids. CDR1 and CDR2 from the germline V gene are SGHTS and YDEGEE.